The next 31 T cell receptor beta chains were all read from a single sample in a study of metastatic and nonmetastatic thyroid tumors. Each patient came to thyroid surgery without any prior treatment (of any kind). TCRdb reanalyzed the PCR reads with MiXCR. The sample has 60,000 or so clones; more than 3.5% are singletons. The material sequenced was blood. All receptors derive from a female donor with papillary thyroid cancer or a benign thyroid nodule (not recorded which). Some clones in this sample may be carry-over from other donors' samples.

This clone was seen repeatedly, ten times or more. This chain joins TRBV15 and TRBJ1-6; D remains ambiguous. Trimming removed 1 base from V and 5 bases from J, with 6 bases in between. Germline assignment: CDR1 LNHNV and CDR2 YYDKDF (reference sequence). This CDR3 is 14 amino acids long. In DNA form, the CDR3 reads TGTGCCACCAGCAGAGGGGTAGATAATTCACCCCTCCACTTT. Amino acid sequence: CATSRGVDNSPLHF.

This clone has at least ten counts. This chain connects TRBV6-1 to TRBJ1-3; no definite D call. CDR3 length equals 15 residues. In germline, CDR1 is MNHNS, CDR2 SASEGT. V lost 6 bases to trimming and J lost 4 bases, with 16 bases between them. The CDR3 reads CASSPLTRTGNTIYF. The CDR3 DNA is TGTGCCAGCAGCCCCCTAACCAGGACGGGAAACACCATATATTTT.

Only a few counts were recorded for this clone. A clone one base away is much larger, so this may be a read error. The sample has other DNA sequences that encode this CDR3 too. The J gene is TRBJ1-5, the V gene TRBV19, with 8 nucleotides matching TRBD1. With 6 bases clipped from V and 5 bases from J, the junction kept 9 bases outside the gene matches. The CDR3 length is 15 residues. Germline V lookup: CDR1 LNHDA, CDR2 SQIVND (reference sequence). CDR3 sequence reads: CASSIRAQGDQPQHF. DNA for the CDR3: TGTGCCAGTAGCATTCGGGCACAGGGGGATCAGCCCCAGCATTTT.

This clone was detected ten times or more. The chain uses TRBV7-9 and TRBJ1-3; 12 nucleotides match TRBD1. V was pared by 3 bases and J by 2 bases, with 5 bases of the junction left unmatched. The germline V gene encodes CDR1 SEHNR and CDR2 FQNEAQ (reference sequence). The CDR3 sequence is 17 residues long. CDR3 sequence (DNA): TGTGCCAGCAGCTTGCGGGGACAGGGGGCGGCTGGAAACACCATATATTTT. Its translation: CASSLRGQGAAGNTIYF.

This clone was recorded many times. V gene TRBV4-2 combines with J gene TRBJ2-7; D ambiguous. CDR3 length: 15 amino acids. With 0 bases removed from V and 2 bases from J, the gap between germline ends came to 11 bases. Per germline, CDR1 LGHNA and CDR2 YNFKEQ. The CDR3 protein is CASSQDLASPYEQYF. In DNA, the CDR3 is TGTGCCAGCAGCCAAGATTTAGCTAGTCCCTACGAGCAGTACTTC.

This clone occurred many times. This rearrangement joins TRBV18 to TRBJ1-1, with D hard to call. CDR1 KGHSH and CDR2 LQKENI come from the germline V gene. V dropped 4 bases and J dropped 3 bases, with 9 bases sitting between them. CDR3 size: 13 residues. CDR3 bases: TGTGCCAGCTCACGGGAGACACACACTGAAGCTTTCTTT. Protein sequence: CASSRETHTEAFF.

This clone was counted at least ten times. The same CDR3 is also encoded by other DNA sequences in this sample. The chain links TRBV24-1 to TRBJ2-7, with TRBD2 matching 8 bases. This CDR3 spans 13 amino acids. Per germline, CDR1 KGHDR and CDR2 SFDVKD. Trimming at V came to 6 bases and at J to 4 bases, leaving 4 bases not matched to a gene. The chain's CDR3 is CATSQAGEYEQYF. CDR3 DNA sequence: TGTGCCACCAGTCAAGCGGGAGAATACGAGCAGTACTTC.

This clone has a count of ten or more. V is TRBV19 and J is TRBJ1-3; D is unresolved. The CDR3 extends over 16 amino acids. Germline-derived CDR1 and CDR2 are LNHDA and SQIVND (reference sequence). V was cut by 1 base and J by 0 bases, with 10 bases left in between. The CDR3 is CASSIGTYGSGNTIYF. Written as DNA, the CDR3 is TGTGCCAGTAGTATAGGAACGTACGGCTCTGGAAACACCATATATTTT.

The sample holds a few counts of this clone. The chain has TRBV6-1 and TRBJ2-6; possibly TRBD1 for D (5 bases). Per germline, CDR1 MNHNS and CDR2 SASEGT. This CDR3 region has 15 residues. The V and J ends lost 5 bases and 1 base respectively, with 9 bases between them. CDR3: CASSKGESGANVLTF. CDR3 coding DNA: TGTGCCAGCAGTAAAGGGGAATCTGGGGCCAACGTCCTGACTTTC.

This clone has a count of ten or more. The V gene is TRBV2, the J gene TRBJ2-1, with D perhaps TRBD2 (5 bases). There are 14 residues in the CDR3. With 6 bases removed from V and 7 bases from J, the gap between germline ends came to 16 bases. Germline CDR1 reads SNHLY; CDR2 reads FYNNEI. The CDR3 sequence: CASRELGSVNEQFF. Written as DNA, the CDR3 is TGTGCCAGCAGAGAGCTTGGTAGCGTGAATGAGCAGTTCTTC.

This clone has at least ten counts. This sequence joins TRBV20-1 and TRBJ2-5; 7 nucleotides align to TRBD2. Per germline, CDR1 DFQATT and CDR2 SNEGSKA (reference sequence). CDR3 length equals 13 residues. V lost 6 bases and J lost 3; bases outside the gene matches: 7. The CDR3 DNA is TGCAGTGCGATACTAGCGATAAAAGAGACCCAGTACTTC. This translates into CSAILAIKETQYF.

This chain joins TRBV6-6 and TRBJ1-3, with D hard to call. Germline V lookup: CDR1 MNHNY, CDR2 SVGAGI (reference sequence). The CDR3 totals 16 residues. V gave up 0 bases and J gave up 3 bases, with 12 bases separating them. CDR3 DNA: TGTGCCAGCAGTTACTCGACGAGACTAGGTGGAAACACCATATATTTT. It is translated as CASSYSTRLGGNTIYF.

The chain links TRBV20-1 to TRBJ2-1; D perhaps matches TRBD2 (6 bases). There are 14 residues in the CDR3. CDR1 DFQATT and CDR2 SNEGSKA come from the germline V gene (reference sequence). Trimming removed 3 bases from V and 7 bases from J, with 16 bases in between. The CDR3 protein is CSASRGLAWNEQFF. The DNA for the CDR3 is TGCAGTGCTAGTAGGGGTCTAGCGTGGAATGAGCAGTTCTTC.

Comment on this clone: An end of the junction differs from the germline gene, which may be a read error. The CDR3: CASSIVGGYGNTKYF. The CDR3 nucleotides read TGTGCCAGTAGTATAGTGGGGGGATATGGAAACACCAAATATTTT. This sequence joins TRBV19 and TRBJ1-3; TRBD1 is a possible D gene (5 bases). CDR3 size: 15 residues. Germline V gene data show CDR1 as LNHDA and CDR2 as SQIVND (reference sequence).

This clone was recorded many times. The chain employs TRBV19 and TRBJ2-5; TRBD2 might be the D (6 bases). The CDR3 covers 14 residues. V was pared by 5 bases and J by 5 bases, with 15 bases between. Looked up from germline, CDR1 is LNHDA and CDR2 is SQIVND (reference sequence). The DNA for the CDR3 is TGTGCCAGTAGTCTAGTCGGGGGTCCGGAGACCCAGTACTTC. Its translation is CASSLVGGPETQYF.

This clone was seen at least ten times. The chain couples TRBV19 to TRBJ1-1; D gene uncertain. The germline V gene has CDR1 LNHDA and CDR2 SQIVND (reference sequence). The CDR3 contains 13 residues. Trimming pared 6 bases from V and 4 bases from J, leaving 12 bases between. In DNA, the CDR3 is TGTGCCAGTAGCCGGGCCGGAGGCACTGAAGCTTTCTTT. It encodes CASSRAGGTEAFF.

This clone has a handful of counts. The gene calls are TRBV5-1 and TRBJ2-5; 10 positions agree with TRBD2. The CDR3 runs 17 residues. From germline, CDR1 is SGHRS and CDR2 YFSETQ. V gave up 1 base and J gave up 3 bases; unmatched junction bases: 9. This CDR3 reads CASSLNGHSGGKETQYF. DNA of the CDR3: TGCGCCAGCAGCTTGAATGGTCATAGCGGGGGGAAAGAGACCCAGTACTTC.

This clone was seen a handful of times. This chain uses TRBV19 with TRBJ1-2; D not resolved. CDR3 length equals 13 residues. V lost 5 bases and J 8 bases, leaving 15 bases between the germline ends. The germline CDR1 and CDR2 sequences are LNHDA and SQIVND (reference sequence). CDR3 amino acids: CASSPNFRAGYTF. The DNA of the CDR3 is TGTGCCAGTAGTCCCAACTTTCGCGCCGGCTACACCTTC.

This clone has at least ten counts. The V and J genes are TRBV4-2 and TRBJ2-7; TRBD1 matches 7 bases. V dropped 4 bases and J dropped 1; count of bases not matched to a gene: 7. Germline CDR1 and CDR2: LGHNA and YNFKEQ. The CDR3 loop spans 15 amino acids. DNA of the CDR3: TGTGCCAGCAGCCTCCTGGACAGGCAGTCCTACGAGCAGTACTTC. It translates to CASSLLDRQSYEQYF.

This clone has a count of ten or more. The CDR3 is CASSLASNSYNSPLHF. For the CDR3, the DNA is TGTGCCAGCAGCTTGGCCTCAAACTCCTATAATTCACCCCTCCACTTT. The chain carries TRBV5-6 and TRBJ1-6; no clear D gene. V lost 0 bases, J lost 0 bases, and 7 bases lay in between. Germline V gene data show CDR1 as SGHDT and CDR2 as YYEEEE. CDR3 length: 16 amino acids. Full variable domain (missing parts from reference TRBV5-6 and TRBJ1-6): DAGVTQSPTHLIKTRGQQVTLRCSPKSGHDTVSWYQQALGQGPQFIFQYYEEEERQRGNFPDRFSGHQFPNYSSELNVNALLLGDSALYLCASSLASNSYNSPLHFGNGTRLTVT.

This clone came up many times. The chain employs TRBV5-1 and TRBJ1-6, with D tentatively TRBD1 (6 bases). V was clipped by 2 bases and J by 0 bases, with 18 bases between them. From germline, CDR1 is SGHRS and CDR2 YFSETQ. The CDR3 loop spans 19 amino acids. This CDR3 reads CASSLGSQGRGSYNSPLHF. CDR3 sequence (DNA): TGCGCCAGCAGCTTAGGTTCACAGGGAAGGGGCTCCTATAATTCACCCCTCCACTTT. Full variable domain (missing parts from reference TRBV5-1 and TRBJ1-6): KAGVTQTPRYLIKTRGQQVTLSCSPISGHRSVSWYQQTPGQGLQFLFEYFSETQRNKGNFPGRFSGRQFSNSRSEMNVSTLELGDSALYLCASSLGSQGRGSYNSPLHFGNGTRLTVT.

This clone came up a few times. It may be a read error: a sequence one base away is much more abundant. The V call is TRBV2, the J call TRBJ1-5; TRBD1 is a possible D gene (6 bases). Trimming removed 4 bases from V and 3 bases from J, with 7 bases in between. This CDR3 is 13 amino acids long. Per the germline V gene, CDR1 is SNHLY and CDR2 is FYNNEI. Here the CDR3 DNA reads TGTGCCAGCAGTGGGGACATCAATCAGCCCCAGCATTTT. Translation: CASSGDINQPQHF.

To note about this clone: Lacking the conserved final phenylalanine or tryptophan, this CDR3 likely reflects a read error. The chain couples TRBV2 to TRBJ1-2; 9 nucleotides agree with TRBD1. CDR1 is SNHLY and CDR2 is FYNNEI in the germline V gene. The CDR3 spans 13 residues. V shed 6 bases, J shed 7 bases, and the junction held 6 bases outside the gene matches. The CDR3 region is CASRSGTGSGYTL. CDR3 DNA sequence: TGTGCCAGCAGGTCCGGGACAGGGTCTGGCTACACCCTC.

At least ten counts were recorded for this clone. V usage is TRBV5-6 and J usage is TRBJ2-2, with 9 bases fitting TRBD2. CDR3 size: 20 residues. J lost 4 bases, V lost 3 bases, and 19 bases had no gene match. Germline lookup yields CDR1 SGHDT and CDR2 YYEEEE. This chain's CDR3 is CASSSRPGQLSGGSTGELFF. CDR3 nucleotide sequence: TGTGCCAGCAGCTCCCGACCGGGTCAGTTGAGCGGGGGGAGCACCGGGGAGCTGTTTTTT.

Concerning this clone: This is likely a read error, given that the CDR3 carries no conserved phenylalanine or tryptophan at its end. This chain uses TRBV20-1 with TRBJ2-5; a possible D gene is TRBD2 (5 bases). This CDR3 spans 13 amino acids. Germline assignment: CDR1 DFQATT and CDR2 SNEGSKA (reference sequence). CDR3 nucleotide sequence: TGCAGTGCTAGAGATCAACTAGAAGAGATCCAGTACTTA. It translates to CSARDQLEEIQYL.

This clone was seen a few times. At one boundary the junction diverges from the germline segment, which might be a read error. The chain carries TRBV7-2 and TRBJ2-1; 12 positions match TRBD2. The CDR3 contains 15 residues. Germline CDR1 SGHTA, CDR2 FQGNSA. CDR3 bases: TGCGCCAGCAGCCATTCCGGGACTAGCGGGAATGAGCAGTTCTTC. Translating gives CASSHSGTSGNEQFF.

In its sample, this clone was seen many times. The chain is built from TRBV3-1 and TRBJ1-2; TRBD1 matches 7 bases. V shed 4 bases and J 7 bases; nucleotides not matched to a gene: 9. This CDR3 is built from 14 residues. CDR1 and CDR2 from the germline V gene are LGHDT and YNNKEL (reference sequence). The CDR3 region is CASSPRQGEGGYTF. The DNA for the CDR3 is TGTGCCAGCAGCCCCAGACAGGGAGAGGGTGGCTACACCTTC.

This clone has a count of ten or more. The chain employs TRBV4-2 and TRBJ2-7, with TRBD2 matching over 12 bases. Per the germline V gene, CDR1 is LGHNA and CDR2 is YNFKEQ. Losses at the gene ends were 6 bases for V and 11 bases for J; bases not matched to a gene: 8. The CDR3 runs to 13 residues. The CDR3 here is CASSQTSGRAEYF. The CDR3 DNA reads TGTGCCAGCAGTCAGACTAGCGGGAGAGCCGAGTACTTC.

This clone appeared many times. The chain has TRBV20-1 and TRBJ2-5; 10 bases fit TRBD2. From germline, CDR1 is DFQATT and CDR2 SNEGSKA (reference sequence). V lost 6 bases and J lost 8; bases outside the gene matches: 12. This CDR3 has 14 amino acids. The CDR3 coding sequence is TGCAGTGCCGGAAGTTACGGGACTAGCGCCACCCAGTACTTC. This encodes CSAGSYGTSATQYF.

The rearrangement joins TRBV20-1 to TRBJ2-7; 10 bases are shared with TRBD2. The CDR3 has 15 residues. CDR1 is DFQATT, CDR2 SNEGSKA, per germline (reference sequence). V trimming: 0 bases; J trimming: 6 bases; junction bases outside the gene matches: 8. CDR3 region: CSARDGGLAGVEQYF. CDR3 bases: TGCAGTGCTAGAGACGGCGGGCTAGCGGGAGTCGAGCAGTACTTC.

This clone was detected many times. The chain links TRBV4-1 to TRBJ2-1, with unresolved D. The CDR3 spans 14 residues. V dropped 0 bases and J dropped 4 bases, with 7 bases sitting between them. Germline CDR1 is MGHRA and CDR2 is YSYEKL. CDR3 residues: CASSQEPHYNEQFF. The CDR3 nucleotides are TGCGCCAGCAGCCAAGAGCCTCATTACAATGAGCAGTTCTTC.